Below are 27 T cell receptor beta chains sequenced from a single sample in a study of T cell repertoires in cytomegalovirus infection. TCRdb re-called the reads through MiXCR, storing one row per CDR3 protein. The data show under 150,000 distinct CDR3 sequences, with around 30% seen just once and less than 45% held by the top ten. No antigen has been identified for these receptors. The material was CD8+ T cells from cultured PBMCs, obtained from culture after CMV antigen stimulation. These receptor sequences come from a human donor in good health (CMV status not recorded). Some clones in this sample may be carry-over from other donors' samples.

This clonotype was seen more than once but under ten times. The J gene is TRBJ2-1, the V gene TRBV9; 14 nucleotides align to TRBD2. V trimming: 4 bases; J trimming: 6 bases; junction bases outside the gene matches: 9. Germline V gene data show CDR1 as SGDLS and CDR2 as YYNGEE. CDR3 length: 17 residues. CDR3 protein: CASSPRLAGGRGNEQFF. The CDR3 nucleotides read TGTGCCAGCAGCCCTCGACTAGCGGGGGGGCGGGGCAATGAGCAGTTCTTC.

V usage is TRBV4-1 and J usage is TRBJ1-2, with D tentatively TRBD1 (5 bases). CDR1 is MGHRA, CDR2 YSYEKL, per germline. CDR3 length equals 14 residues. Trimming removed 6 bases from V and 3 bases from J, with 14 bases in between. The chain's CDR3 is CASRPPAGDYGYTF. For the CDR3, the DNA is TGCGCCAGCAGGCCGCCGGCGGGGGACTATGGCTACACCTTC.

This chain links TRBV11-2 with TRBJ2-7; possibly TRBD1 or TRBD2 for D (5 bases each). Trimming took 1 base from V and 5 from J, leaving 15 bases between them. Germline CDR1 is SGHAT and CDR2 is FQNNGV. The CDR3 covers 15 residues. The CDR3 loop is CASSLGDQISNEQYF. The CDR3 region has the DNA TGTGCCAGCAGCTTAGGGGACCAAATTTCGAACGAGCAGTACTTC.

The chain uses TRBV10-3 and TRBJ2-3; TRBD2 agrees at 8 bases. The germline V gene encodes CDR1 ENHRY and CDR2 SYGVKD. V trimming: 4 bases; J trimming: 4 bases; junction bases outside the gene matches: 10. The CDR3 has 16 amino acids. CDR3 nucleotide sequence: TGTGCCATCAGTGTCGTCGCGGGGGGTTATCCAGATACGCAGTATTTT. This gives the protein CAISVVAGGYPDTQYF.

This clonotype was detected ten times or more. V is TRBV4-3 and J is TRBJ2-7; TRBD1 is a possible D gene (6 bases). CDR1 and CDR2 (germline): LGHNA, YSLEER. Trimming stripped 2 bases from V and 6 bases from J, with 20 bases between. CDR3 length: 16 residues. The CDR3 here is CASSQTITGFALEQYF. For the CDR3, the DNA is TGCGCCAGCAGCCAAACCATAACAGGGTTTGCGCTCGAGCAGTACTTC.

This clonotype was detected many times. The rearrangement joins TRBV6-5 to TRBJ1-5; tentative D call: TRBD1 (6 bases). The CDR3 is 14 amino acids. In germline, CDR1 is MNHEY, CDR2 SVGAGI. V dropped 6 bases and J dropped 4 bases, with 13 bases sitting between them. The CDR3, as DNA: TGTGCCAGCAGCCCAGGGGATGGGAATCAGCCCCAGCATTTT. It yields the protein CASSPGDGNQPQHF.

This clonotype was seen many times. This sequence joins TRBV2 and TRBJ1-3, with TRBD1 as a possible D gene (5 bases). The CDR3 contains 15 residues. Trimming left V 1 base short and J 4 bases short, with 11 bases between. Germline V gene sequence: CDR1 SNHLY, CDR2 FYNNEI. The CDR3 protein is CASSEEETGGNTIYF. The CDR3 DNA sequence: TGTGCCAGCAGTGAAGAGGAAACAGGCGGAAACACCATATATTTT.

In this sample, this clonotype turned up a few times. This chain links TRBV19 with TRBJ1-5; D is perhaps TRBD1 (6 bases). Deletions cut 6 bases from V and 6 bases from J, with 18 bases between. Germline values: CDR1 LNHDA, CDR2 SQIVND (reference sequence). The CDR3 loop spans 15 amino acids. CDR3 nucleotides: TGTGCCAGTAGCGATAGCCCAGGGGTTGGTCAGCCCCAGCATTTT. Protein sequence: CASSDSPGVGQPQHF. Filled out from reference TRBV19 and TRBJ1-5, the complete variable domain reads DGGITQSPKYLFRKEGQNVTLSCEQNLNHDAMYWYRQDPGQGLRLIYYSQIVNDFQKGDIAEGYSVSREKKESFPLTVTSAQKNPTAFYLCASSDSPGVGQPQHFGDGTRLSIL.

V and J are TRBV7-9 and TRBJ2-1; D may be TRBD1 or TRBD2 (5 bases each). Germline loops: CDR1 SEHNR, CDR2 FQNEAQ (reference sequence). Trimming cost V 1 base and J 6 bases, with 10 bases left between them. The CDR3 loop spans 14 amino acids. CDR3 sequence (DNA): TGTGCCAGCAGCTTAGAGAGAGGGGTCAATGAGCAGTTCTTC. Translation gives CASSLERGVNEQFF.

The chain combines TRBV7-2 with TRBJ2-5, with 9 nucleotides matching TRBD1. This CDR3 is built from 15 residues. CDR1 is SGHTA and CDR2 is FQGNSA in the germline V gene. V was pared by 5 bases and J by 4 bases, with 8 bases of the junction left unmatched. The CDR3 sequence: CASSPGQGSRETQYF. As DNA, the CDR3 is TGTGCCAGCAGCCCTGGACAGGGGAGTCGAGAGACCCAGTACTTC.

CDR3 coding DNA: TGTGCCAGCAACAGGGACGGTCAAGAGACCCAGTACTTC. It codes for CASNRDGQETQYF. This chain uses TRBV6-5 with TRBJ2-5; maybe TRBD1 (6 bases). The CDR3 contains 13 residues. CDR1 is MNHEY and CDR2 is SVGAGI in the germline V gene. V was pared by 7 bases and J by 2 bases, with 11 bases between.

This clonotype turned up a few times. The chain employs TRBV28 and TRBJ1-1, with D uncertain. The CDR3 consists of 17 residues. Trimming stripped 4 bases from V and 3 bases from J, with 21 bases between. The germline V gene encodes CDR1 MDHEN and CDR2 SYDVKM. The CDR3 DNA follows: TGTGCCAGCAGTTGGGCCACATACCTACGAGGCTACACTGAAGCTTTCTTT. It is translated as CASSWATYLRGYTEAFF.

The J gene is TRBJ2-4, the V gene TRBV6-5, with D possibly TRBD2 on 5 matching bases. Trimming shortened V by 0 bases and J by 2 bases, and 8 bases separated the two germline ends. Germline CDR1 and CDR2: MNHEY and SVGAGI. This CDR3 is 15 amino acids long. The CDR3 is CASSYSASPKNIQYF. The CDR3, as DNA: TGTGCCAGCAGTTACTCTGCTAGCCCCAAAAACATTCAGTACTTC.

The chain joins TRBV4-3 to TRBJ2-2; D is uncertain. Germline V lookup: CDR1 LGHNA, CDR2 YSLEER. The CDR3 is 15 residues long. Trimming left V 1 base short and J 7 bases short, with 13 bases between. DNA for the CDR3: TGCGCCAGCAGCCAAGGGGAAGTCCATGTCGGGGAGCTGTTTTTT. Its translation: CASSQGEVHVGELFF.

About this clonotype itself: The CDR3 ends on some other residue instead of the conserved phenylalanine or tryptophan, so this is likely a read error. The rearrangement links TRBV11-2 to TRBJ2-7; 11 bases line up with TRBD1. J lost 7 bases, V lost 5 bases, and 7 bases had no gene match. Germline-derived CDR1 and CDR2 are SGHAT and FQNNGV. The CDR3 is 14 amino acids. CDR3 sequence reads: CASSRRDRGLEQYY. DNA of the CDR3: TGTGCCAGCAGCCGCCGGGACAGGGGGTTGGAGCAGTACTAC.

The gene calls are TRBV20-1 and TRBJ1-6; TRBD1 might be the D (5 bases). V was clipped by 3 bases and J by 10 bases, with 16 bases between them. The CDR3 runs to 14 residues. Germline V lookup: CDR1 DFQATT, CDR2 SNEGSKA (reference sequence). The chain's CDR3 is CSASEGSNYSPLHF. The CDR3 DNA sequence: TGCAGTGCTAGCGAGGGGTCCAATTACTCACCCCTCCACTTT.

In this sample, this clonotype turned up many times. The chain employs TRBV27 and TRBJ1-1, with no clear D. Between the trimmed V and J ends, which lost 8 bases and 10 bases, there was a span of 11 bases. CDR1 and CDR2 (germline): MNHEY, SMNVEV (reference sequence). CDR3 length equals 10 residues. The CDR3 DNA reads TGTGCCAGCGGACCCCATCTAGCTTTCTTT. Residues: CASGPHLAFF.

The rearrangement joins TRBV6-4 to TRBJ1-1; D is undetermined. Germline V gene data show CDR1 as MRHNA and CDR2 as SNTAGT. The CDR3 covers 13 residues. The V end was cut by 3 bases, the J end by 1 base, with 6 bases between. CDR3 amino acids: CASSDQPNTEAFF. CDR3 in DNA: TGTGCCAGCAGTGATCAACCGAACACTGAAGCTTTCTTT.

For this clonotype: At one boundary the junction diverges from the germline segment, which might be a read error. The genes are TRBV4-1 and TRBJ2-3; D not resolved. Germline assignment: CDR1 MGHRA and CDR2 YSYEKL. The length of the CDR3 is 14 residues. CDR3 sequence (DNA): TGTGCCAGCAGCTCGCTGACCCAGACCGATACGCAGTATTTT. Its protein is CASSSLTQTDTQYF.

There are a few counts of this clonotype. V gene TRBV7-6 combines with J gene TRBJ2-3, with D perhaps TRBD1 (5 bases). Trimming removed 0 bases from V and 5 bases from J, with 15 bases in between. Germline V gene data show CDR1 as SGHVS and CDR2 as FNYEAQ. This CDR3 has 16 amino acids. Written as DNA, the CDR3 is TGTGCCAGCAGCTTAGCAGGGGCGACATTGGAAGATACGCAGTATTTT. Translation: CASSLAGATLEDTQYF. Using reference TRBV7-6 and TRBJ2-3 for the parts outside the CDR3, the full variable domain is GAGVSQSPRYKVTKRGQDVALRCDPISGHVSLYWYRQALGQGPEFLTYFNYEAQQDKSGLPNDRFSAERPEGSISTLTIQRTEQRDSAMYRCASSLAGATLEDTQYFGPGTRLTVL.

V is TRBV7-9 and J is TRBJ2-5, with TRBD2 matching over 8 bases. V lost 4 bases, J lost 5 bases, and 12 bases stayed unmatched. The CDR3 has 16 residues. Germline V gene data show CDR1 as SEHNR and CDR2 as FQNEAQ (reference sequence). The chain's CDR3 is CASSSRVAGLGETQYF. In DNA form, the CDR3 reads TGTGCCAGCAGCTCCCGGGTAGCGGGGTTGGGGGAGACCCAGTACTTC.

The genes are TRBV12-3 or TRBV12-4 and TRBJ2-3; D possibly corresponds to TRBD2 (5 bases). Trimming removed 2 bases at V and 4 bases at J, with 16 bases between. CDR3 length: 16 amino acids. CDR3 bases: TGTGCCAGCAGTTTAATCCCGGCGACCGGGGCAGATACGCAGTATTTT. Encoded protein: CASSLIPATGADTQYF.

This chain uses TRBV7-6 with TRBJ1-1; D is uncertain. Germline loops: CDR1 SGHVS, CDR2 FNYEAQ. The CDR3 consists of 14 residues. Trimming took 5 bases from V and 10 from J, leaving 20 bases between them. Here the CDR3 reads CASSQSAIRGGAFF. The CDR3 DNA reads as TGTGCCAGCAGCCAATCAGCCATACGGGGAGGAGCTTTCTTT.

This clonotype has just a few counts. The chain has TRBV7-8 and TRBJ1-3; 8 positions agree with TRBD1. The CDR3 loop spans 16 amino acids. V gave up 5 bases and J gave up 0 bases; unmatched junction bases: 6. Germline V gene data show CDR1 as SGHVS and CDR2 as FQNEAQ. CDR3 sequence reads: CASSPGQGHSGNTIYF. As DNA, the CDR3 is TGTGCCAGCAGCCCCGGACAGGGCCACTCTGGAAACACCATATATTTT.

The CDR3 coding sequence is TGTGCCAGCAGTCCCCGAGGACAGAGCTCTGGAAACACCATATATTTT. As protein: CASSPRGQSSGNTIYF. V usage is TRBV7-8 and J usage is TRBJ1-3; maybe TRBD1 (6 bases). Trimming stripped 6 bases from V and 0 bases from J, with 15 bases between. Per the germline V gene, CDR1 is SGHVS and CDR2 is FQNEAQ. CDR3 length: 16 amino acids.

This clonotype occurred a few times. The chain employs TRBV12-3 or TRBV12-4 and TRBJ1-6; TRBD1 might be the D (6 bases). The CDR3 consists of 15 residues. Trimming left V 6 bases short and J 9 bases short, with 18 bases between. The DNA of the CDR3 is TGTGCCAGCAGCCCTGGAGGGGGGTTCGGTTCACCCCTCCACTTT. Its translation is CASSPGGGFGSPLHF.

In nucleotides, the CDR3 is TGTGCCAGCAGCCAAGAGGAACCGGGAAGCCCCTATGGCTACACCTTC. Translation: CASSQEEPGSPYGYTF. V is TRBV14 and J is TRBJ1-2; unclear D gene. Trimming shortened V by 0 bases and J by 4 bases, and 15 bases separated the two germline ends. CDR1 is SGHDN and CDR2 is FVKESK in the germline V gene. CDR3 size: 16 residues.